Listed here is a single T cell receptor (beta chain). Its target is unknown. The data derive from a study of neurological immune-mediated disorders. The study's findings and limits: Across subjects, expanded clones had no CDR3 amino acid sequences in common, pointing to private repertoires in all groups.

The sorted libraries involved the use of 800,000 to 1,000,000 CD4+ or CD8+ T cells. The CDR3 consists of 13 residues. CDR1 is MGHDK and CDR2 is SYGVNS in the germline V gene. V lost 2 bases and J 4 bases, leaving 8 bases between the germline ends. TCRdb re-derived calls from the 5' RACE reads in MiXCR, one entry per CDR3 protein. This sample yields about 21,000 distinct CDR3 sequences, of which about 18% are seen a single time; less than 9.5% belongs to the top ten. This sequence originates from a woman younger than 30 with multiple sclerosis. The chain links TRBV25-1 to TRBJ1-2; no firm D call. Sequencing was carried out using CD8+ T cells from blood. CDR3 region: CASSEGGSYGYTF. The CDR3 coding sequence is TGTGCCAGCAGTGAAGGAGGGTCCTATGGCTACACCTTC.